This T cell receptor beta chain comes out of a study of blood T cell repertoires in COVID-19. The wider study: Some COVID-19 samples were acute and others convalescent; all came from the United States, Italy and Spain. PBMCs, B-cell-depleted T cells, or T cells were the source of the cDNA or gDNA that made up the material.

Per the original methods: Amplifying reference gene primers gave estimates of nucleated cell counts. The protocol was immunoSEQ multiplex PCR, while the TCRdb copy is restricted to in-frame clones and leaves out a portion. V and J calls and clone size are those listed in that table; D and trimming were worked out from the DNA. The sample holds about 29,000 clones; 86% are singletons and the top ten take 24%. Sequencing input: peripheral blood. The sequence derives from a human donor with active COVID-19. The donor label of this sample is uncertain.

The CDR3 DNA reads as TGTGCCATCAATAAGGCTAGCGGGAGGACCGGGGAGCTGTTTTTT. This codes for CAINKASGRTGELFF. V is TRBV10-3 and J is TRBJ2-2; TRBD2 matches at 11 bases. The CDR3 has 15 residues. The germline gives CDR1 ENHRY, CDR2 SYGVKD. Losses at the gene ends were 7 bases for V and 5 bases for J; bases not matched to a gene: 6.